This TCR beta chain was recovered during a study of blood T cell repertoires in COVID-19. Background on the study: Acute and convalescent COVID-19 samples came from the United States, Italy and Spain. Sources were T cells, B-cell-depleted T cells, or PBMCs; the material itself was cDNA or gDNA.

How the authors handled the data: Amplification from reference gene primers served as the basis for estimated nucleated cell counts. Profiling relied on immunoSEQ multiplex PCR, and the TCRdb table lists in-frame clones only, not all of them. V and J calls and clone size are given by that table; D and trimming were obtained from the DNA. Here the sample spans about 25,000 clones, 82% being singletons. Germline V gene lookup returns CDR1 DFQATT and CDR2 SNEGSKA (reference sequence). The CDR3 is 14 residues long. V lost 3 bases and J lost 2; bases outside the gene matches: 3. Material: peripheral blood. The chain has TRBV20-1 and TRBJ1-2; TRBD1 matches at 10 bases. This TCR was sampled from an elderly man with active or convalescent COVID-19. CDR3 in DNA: TGCAGTGCTAGTTGGACAGGGGGAAACTATGGCTACACCTTC. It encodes CSASWTGGNYGYTF.